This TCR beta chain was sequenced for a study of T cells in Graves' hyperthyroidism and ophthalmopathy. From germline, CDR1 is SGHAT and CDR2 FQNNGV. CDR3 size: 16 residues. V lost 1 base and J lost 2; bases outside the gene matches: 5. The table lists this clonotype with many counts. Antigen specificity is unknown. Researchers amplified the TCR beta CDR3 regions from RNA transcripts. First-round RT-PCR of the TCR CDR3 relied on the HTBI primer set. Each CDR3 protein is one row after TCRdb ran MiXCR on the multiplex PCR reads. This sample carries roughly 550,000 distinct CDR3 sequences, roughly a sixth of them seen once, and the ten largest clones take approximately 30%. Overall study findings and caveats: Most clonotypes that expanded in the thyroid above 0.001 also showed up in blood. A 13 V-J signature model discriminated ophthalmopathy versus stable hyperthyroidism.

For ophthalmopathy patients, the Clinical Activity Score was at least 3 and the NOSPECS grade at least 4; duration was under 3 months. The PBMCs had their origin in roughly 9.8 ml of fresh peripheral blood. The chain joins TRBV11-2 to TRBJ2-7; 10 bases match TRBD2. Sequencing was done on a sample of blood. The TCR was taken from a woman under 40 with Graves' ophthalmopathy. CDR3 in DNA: TGTGCCAGCAGCTTAGGTTCCCTAGCGGGAGCCTACGAGCAGTACTTC. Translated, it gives CASSLGSLAGAYEQYF.